These 21 T cell receptor beta chains were sequenced from one sample in a study of preoperative IRX-2 immunotherapy in early breast cancer. Profiled with immunoSEQ multiplex PCR; TCRdb holds only in-frame clones, not every one. The table lists 30,000 to 45,000 clones, roughly 82% of them singletons. Treatment reported: preoperative locoregional IRX-2 cytokine immunotherapy. This specimen consisted of lymph node tissue, obtained after IRX-2 immunotherapy. Source of these receptors: a human donor with breast cancer.

This clone has more than one count but fewer than ten. V gene TRBV6-1 combines with J gene TRBJ1-1; tentative D call: TRBD1 (5 bases). CDR1 is MNHNS, CDR2 SASEGT, per germline. This CDR3 has 14 residues. The V and J ends lost 1 base and 5 bases respectively, with 11 bases between them. The CDR3 sequence is CASSEDQGGTEAFF. DNA of the CDR3: TGTGCCAGCAGTGAAGATCAGGGTGGAACTGAAGCTTTCTTT.

The rearrangement links TRBV6-8 to TRBJ1-1, with unresolved D. The V end was cut by 7 bases, the J end by 1 base, with 10 bases between. The V gene's germline CDR1 is MNHGY and CDR2 SAAAGT. CDR3 length: 13 amino acids. CDR3 protein: CASTANPNTEAFF. CDR3 DNA sequence: TGTGCCAGCACCGCTAATCCGAACACTGAAGCTTTCTTT.

V and J are TRBV6-7 and TRBJ1-2, with D perhaps TRBD1 (5 bases). TRBV6-7 is reported as an ORF; its role is uncertain. Between the trimmed V and J ends, which lost 1 base and 0 bases, there was a span of 9 bases. There are 15 residues in the CDR3. CDR3 DNA sequence: TGTGCCAGCAGTTACTGGGACGGAGCTAACTATGGCTACACCTTC. This gives the protein CASSYWDGANYGYTF.

The chain recombines TRBV11-3 with TRBJ2-1; D is possibly TRBD2 (6 bases). V was cut by 3 bases and J by 3 bases, with 12 bases left in between. This CDR3 is 15 amino acids long. The germline V gene encodes CDR1 SGHNT and CDR2 YENEEA. CDR3 protein: CASSFAAGLYNEQFF. CDR3 in DNA: TGTGCCAGCAGCTTTGCAGCGGGTCTCTACAATGAGCAGTTCTTC.

The rearrangement joins TRBV11-3 to TRBJ1-5; D remains ambiguous. CDR3 size: 15 residues. The V and J ends lost 1 base and 2 bases respectively, with 9 bases between them. Germline CDR1 SGHNT, CDR2 YENEEA. CDR3 region: CASSLVGLGNQPQHF. Written as DNA, the CDR3 is TGTGCCAGCAGCTTAGTAGGTTTGGGCAATCAGCCCCAGCATTTT.

The chain has TRBV19 and TRBJ1-1; D is uncertain. In germline, CDR1 is LNHDA, CDR2 SQIVND (reference sequence). V was pared by 5 bases and J by 4 bases, with 11 bases between. This CDR3 spans 13 amino acids. In DNA form, the CDR3 reads TGTGCCAGTAGTCCCTTAATTGGCACTGAAGCTTTCTTT. It specifies CASSPLIGTEAFF.

The V and J genes are TRBV6-8 and TRBJ2-1; maybe TRBD1 (5 bases). Germline CDR1 MNHGY, CDR2 SAAAGT. The V end was cut by 7 bases, the J end by 8 bases, with 12 bases between. This CDR3 has 12 amino acids. CDR3 amino acids: CASTRVLDEQFF. CDR3 in DNA: TGTGCCAGCACCAGGGTATTGGATGAGCAGTTCTTC.

The J gene is TRBJ1-5, the V gene TRBV7-6; D uncertain. Germline CDR1 reads SGHVS; CDR2 reads FNYEAQ. The CDR3 has 15 residues. The V gene lost 5 bases and the J gene lost 3 bases, with 14 bases spanning the gap. The CDR3 sequence: CASSQGRRNNQPQHF. CDR3 DNA: TGTGCCAGCAGCCAAGGGAGACGGAACAATCAGCCCCAGCATTTT.

J is TRBJ2-1 and V is TRBV6-8, with 10 bases fitting TRBD1. The CDR3 runs to 14 residues. Germline assignment: CDR1 MNHGY and CDR2 SAAAGT. The junction had 6 bases not matched to a gene; V was cut back by 6 bases and J by 7 bases. The CDR3 is CASRGTGVINEQFF. For the CDR3, the DNA is TGTGCCAGCAGAGGGACAGGGGTGATTAATGAGCAGTTCTTC.

The chain couples TRBV28 to TRBJ2-1, with no clear D. Germline V gives CDR1 MDHEN, CDR2 SYDVKM. This CDR3 has 12 residues. The V gene lost 4 bases and the J gene lost 7 bases, with 8 bases spanning the gap. The CDR3 spells CASSSWANEQFF. DNA of the CDR3: TGTGCCAGCAGTTCCTGGGCTAATGAGCAGTTCTTC. Full variable domain (rest looked up from reference TRBV28 and TRBJ2-1): DVKVTQSSRYLVKRTGEKVFLECVQDMDHENMFWYRQDPGLGLRLIYFSYDVKMKEKGDIPEGYSVSREKKERFSLILESASTNQTSMYLCASSSWANEQFFGPGTRLTVL.

This clone showed up just a few times. The chain employs TRBV6-8 and TRBJ1-6; a weak D match, TRBD1 (5 bases). Between the trimmed V and J ends, which lost 6 bases and 10 bases, there was a span of 16 bases. Germline-derived CDR1 and CDR2 are MNHGY and SAAAGT. The CDR3 extends over 14 amino acids. CDR3 loop: CASSSQGVRSPLHF. Written as DNA, the CDR3 is TGTGCCAGCAGCTCCCAAGGGGTAAGGTCACCCCTCCACTTT.

V is TRBV11-3 and J is TRBJ1-1; D is uncertain. This CDR3 has 15 residues. The V end was cut by 5 bases, the J end by 4 bases, with 17 bases between. CDR1 is SGHNT and CDR2 is YENEEA in the germline V gene. In DNA, the CDR3 is TGTGCCAGCAGCACAGCCGGTGGGGTGGGCACTGAAGCTTTCTTT. Translating it yields CASSTAGGVGTEAFF.

Relative to its sample, this clone is medium-sized. V is TRBV12-2 and J is TRBJ2-6; TRBD1 reflects the table's D call only, with no check against the DNA. TRBV12-2 is noted as a pseudogene. The CDR3 spans 16 residues. CDR3 DNA sequence: TGTGCCACCCATACAGGGTTAGGCTCTGGGGCCAACGTCCTGACTTTC. It translates to CATHTGLGSGANVLTF.

The chain couples TRBV6-8 to TRBJ2-5; D unresolved. V was trimmed by 2 bases and J by 0 bases, leaving 7 bases between them. The CDR3 covers 14 residues. CDR1 is MNHGY, CDR2 SAAAGT, per germline. CDR3: CASSYGEYQETQYF. The CDR3 nucleotides read TGTGCCAGCAGTTACGGCGAGTACCAAGAGACCCAGTACTTC.

This clone came up a few times. The rearrangement uses TRBV6-8 and TRBJ1-1; D gene unclear. This CDR3 has 15 amino acids. V lost 0 bases, J lost 10 bases, and 18 bases lay in between. Germline lookup yields CDR1 MNHGY and CDR2 SAAAGT. The CDR3 nucleotides are TGTGCCAGCAGTTACTCCGGCGGAATGGGTTCGAGAGCTTTCTTT. Translation: CASSYSGGMGSRAFF.

The V call is TRBV18, the J call TRBJ2-7, with D possibly being TRBD2 (6 bases). The CDR3 spans 12 residues. V shed 3 bases and J shed 4 bases, with 7 bases lying between them. Germline assignment: CDR1 KGHSH and CDR2 LQKENI. The CDR3 here is CASSPREYEQYF. In DNA form, the CDR3 reads TGTGCCAGCTCACCCCGGGAGTACGAGCAGTACTTC.

J is TRBJ1-2 and V is TRBV19; 7 bases map to TRBD1. CDR1 is LNHDA, CDR2 SQIVND, per germline (reference sequence). There are 16 residues in the CDR3. V was clipped by 0 bases and J by 4 bases; unmatched bases: 8. The CDR3 spells CASSIDFRTGAYGYTF. The CDR3 bases are TGTGCCAGTAGTATAGATTTTCGGACAGGAGCCTATGGCTACACCTTC. The whole variable domain, filled in from reference TRBV19 and TRBJ1-2, reads DGGITQSPKYLFRKEGQNVTLSCEQNLNHDAMYWYRQDPGQGLRLIYYSQIVNDFQKGDIAEGYSVSREKKESFPLTVTSAQKNPTAFYLCASSIDFRTGAYGYTFGSGTRLTVV.

V is TRBV6-8 and J is TRBJ1-2; no clear D gene. Germline loops: CDR1 MNHGY, CDR2 SAAAGT. CDR3 length: 14 amino acids. V lost 6 bases, J lost 4 bases, and 15 bases lay in between. CDR3 bases: TGTGCCAGCAGAACCTCGGCAGCGGGCTATGGCTACACCTTC. As protein: CASRTSAAGYGYTF.

The rearrangement links TRBV19 to TRBJ1-2; the D gene is possibly TRBD1 (5 bases). CDR3 size: 16 residues. CDR1 LNHDA and CDR2 SQIVND come from the germline V gene (reference sequence). With 2 bases removed from V and 4 bases from J, the gap between germline ends came to 17 bases. The CDR3 DNA is TGTGCCAGTAGTATAAAAAACCCCGGGGGGAGCTATGGCTACACCTTC. It encodes CASSIKNPGGSYGYTF.

V is TRBV6-8 and J is TRBJ1-1; D unresolved. This CDR3 region has 12 residues. Germline CDR1 and CDR2: MNHGY and SAAAGT. Trimming shortened V by 4 bases and J by 6 bases, and 9 bases separated the two germline ends. Here the CDR3 reads CASSSLDAEAFF. The DNA of the CDR3 is TGTGCCAGCAGTTCGTTAGACGCTGAAGCTTTCTTT.

This chain links TRBV19 with TRBJ1-2; 10 nucleotides align to TRBD1. CDR1 LNHDA and CDR2 SQIVND come from the germline V gene (reference sequence). J gave up 4 bases and V 6 bases, and 5 bases lay outside the gene matches. CDR3 length equals 14 residues. The CDR3 region is CASRPTGGGYGYTF. The CDR3 DNA reads as TGTGCCAGTAGGCCGACAGGGGGCGGCTATGGCTACACCTTC.